A single sample is the source of the 31 T cell receptor beta chains below, sequenced in a study of blood T cell repertoires in COVID-19. The data were produced by immunoSEQ multiplex PCR, yet TCRdb's version contains in-frame clones alone and is incomplete. The table lists approximately 36,000 clones, 80% to 90% of them singletons. Sequenced material: peripheral blood. These receptors were collected from a human donor in a cohort sampled during active or convalescent COVID-19. The donor label of this sample is uncertain.

This chain links TRBV2 with TRBJ1-2; the D gene is possibly TRBD1 (6 bases). The germline CDR1 and CDR2 sequences are SNHLY and FYNNEI. The V end lost 3 bases, the J end lost 1 base, and 21 bases lay between the germline ends. The CDR3 is made up of 18 amino acids. The CDR3 DNA is TGTGCCAGCAGTGACCCCCCGGTGGCAGGGGTTGGTAACTATGGCTACACCTTC. Its protein product is CASSDPPVAGVGNYGYTF.

This chain uses TRBV3-1 (or the pseudogene TRBV3-2) with TRBJ2-7; no definite D call. The CDR3 has 13 residues. The germline V and J ends were trimmed by 2 bases and 1 base, with 6 bases remaining between them. The V gene's germline CDR1 is LGHDT and CDR2 YNNKEL (reference sequence). The CDR3 nucleotides read TGTGCCAGCAGCCAATGGCGGTCCTACGAGCAGTACTTC. Its protein product is CASSQWRSYEQYF.

The CDR3 coding sequence is TGTGCCAGCAGTCTCGCAGGGGGTAAACTGTTTTTT. This sequence encodes CASSLAGGKLFF. The V call is TRBV27, the J call TRBJ1-4; 7 bases align to TRBD1. The CDR3 is 12 residues long. V trimming: 5 bases; J trimming: 11 bases; junction bases outside the gene matches: 5. Germline V gene lookup returns CDR1 MNHEY and CDR2 SMNVEV (reference sequence).

V is TRBV30 and J is TRBJ2-5, with a weak D call TRBD1 (6 bases). Germline-derived CDR1 and CDR2 are GTSNPN and SVGIG (reference sequence). Deletions cut 3 bases from V and 10 bases from J, with 12 bases between. The CDR3 sequence is 11 residues long. CDR3 sequence reads: CAWSLQGDQYF. The CDR3 nucleotides read TGTGCCTGGAGCCTACAGGGAGACCAGTACTTC.

This clone was seen once. The gene calls are TRBV28 and TRBJ1-2, with D possibly TRBD1 on 5 matching bases. Trimming took 2 bases from V and 6 from J, leaving 10 bases between them. Germline CDR1 reads MDHEN; CDR2 reads SYDVKM. This CDR3 has 13 amino acids. In DNA, the CDR3 is TGTGCCAGCAGTTTAGGCAGGGTGAATGGCTACACCTTC. Translating it yields CASSLGRVNGYTF.

The gene calls are TRBV19 and TRBJ1-1; D may be TRBD1 (6 bases). Between the trimmed V and J ends, which lost 7 bases and 5 bases, there was a span of 20 bases. The V gene's germline CDR1 is LNHDA and CDR2 SQIVND (reference sequence). The CDR3 covers 15 residues. CDR3 in amino acids: CASMADRMEGTEAFF. CDR3 nucleotide sequence: TGTGCCAGTATGGCGGACAGAATGGAAGGGACTGAAGCTTTCTTT.

This clone was recorded only once. CDR3 sequence: CASSLNSLRAQETQYF. DNA for the CDR3: TGTGCCAGCAGCTTAAACTCCCTTCGAGCTCAAGAGACCCAGTACTTC. V is TRBV7-2 and J is TRBJ2-5; D is undetermined. CDR1 and CDR2 (germline): SGHTA, FQGNSA. With 2 bases removed from V and 2 bases from J, the gap between germline ends came to 15 bases. CDR3 size: 16 residues.

The chain carries TRBV18 and TRBJ2-7, with TRBD2 matching over 14 bases. There are 17 residues in the CDR3. With V trimmed by 4 bases and J by 4 bases, 9 bases remained unmatched. CDR1 is KGHSH and CDR2 is LQKENI in the germline V gene. CDR3 amino acids: CASSLGTSGSFMYEQYF. Here the CDR3 DNA reads TGTGCCAGCTCACTCGGGACTAGCGGGAGTTTTATGTACGAGCAGTACTTC. Variable domain in full (rest from reference TRBV18 and TRBJ2-7): NAGVMQNPRHLVRRRGQEARLRCSPMKGHSHVYWYRQLPEEGLKFMVYLQKENIIDESGMPKERFSAEFPKEGPSILRIQQVVRGDSAAYFCASSLGTSGSFMYEQYFGPGTRLTVT.

V usage is TRBV29-1 and J usage is TRBJ2-5, with D maybe TRBD2 (5 bases). CDR3 length: 12 residues. V lost 8 bases and J lost 2, with 12 bases in between. Germline values: CDR1 SQVTM, CDR2 ANQGSEA. DNA of the CDR3: TGCAGCTGGAGGAACAGTCAAGAGACCCAGTACTTC. It yields the protein CSWRNSQETQYF.

The chain is built from TRBV3-1 (or the pseudogene TRBV3-2) and TRBJ2-4; D is unresolved. CDR1 is LGHDT and CDR2 is YNNKEL in the germline V gene (reference sequence). Trimming shortened V by 0 bases and J by 4 bases, and 16 bases separated the two germline ends. The CDR3 runs 17 residues. Here the CDR3 reads CASSQELARLLKNIQYF. The CDR3 DNA reads TGTGCCAGCAGCCAAGAACTTGCCCGCCTCCTAAAAAACATTCAGTACTTC.

The chain combines TRBV6-1 with TRBJ2-3; a weak D match, TRBD1 (6 bases). Trimming removed 4 bases from V and 3 bases from J, with 17 bases in between. Germline CDR1 MNHNS, CDR2 SASEGT. The CDR3 contains 16 residues. The CDR3 region is CASSVSGTRGTDTQYF. As DNA, the CDR3 is TGTGCCAGCAGTGTCTCCGGGACACGCGGAACAGATACGCAGTATTTT.

The V call is TRBV14, the J call TRBJ1-2, with D uncertain. V gave up 2 bases and J gave up 8 bases, with 24 bases separating them. The CDR3 is made up of 17 amino acids. From germline, CDR1 is SGHDN and CDR2 FVKESK. CDR3 nucleotide sequence: TGTGCCAGCAGCCAAATTAAGCGTGGCGCCGGTACGCGGGGCTACACCTTC. Protein: CASSQIKRGAGTRGYTF.

In its sample, this clone was seen once. This chain joins TRBV10-2 and TRBJ1-5; D unclear. The V end lost 11 bases, the J end lost 0 bases, and 8 bases lay between the germline ends. CDR1 WSHSY and CDR2 SAAADI come from the germline V gene. The CDR3 is made up of 12 amino acids. CDR3 region: CACGDSNQPQHF. CDR3 DNA sequence: TGCGCCTGCGGAGATAGCAATCAGCCCCAGCATTTT.

The chain combines TRBV6-5 with TRBJ1-6; D is unclear. The germline V gene has CDR1 MNHEY and CDR2 SVGAGI. V dropped 0 bases and J dropped 7 bases, with 13 bases sitting between them. There are 16 residues in the CDR3. This CDR3 reads CASSYSSRVPNSPLHF. The CDR3 DNA sequence: TGTGCCAGCAGTTACTCGAGCCGGGTTCCCAATTCACCCCTCCACTTT.

The rearrangement links TRBV27 to TRBJ1-1; D is possibly TRBD1 (5 bases). The CDR3 loop spans 13 amino acids. Germline lookup yields CDR1 MNHEY and CDR2 SMNVEV (reference sequence). Trimming stripped 3 bases from V and 6 bases from J, with 11 bases between. CDR3 bases: TGTGCCAGCAGTTTTGGGGCGGGGGCTGAAGCTTTCTTT. It encodes CASSFGAGAEAFF.

V and J are TRBV20-1 and TRBJ1-2, with D uncertain. The germline CDR1 and CDR2 sequences are DFQATT and SNEGSKA (reference sequence). Trimming removed 0 bases at V and 5 bases at J, with 4 bases between. The CDR3 runs to 11 residues. This chain's CDR3 is CSARDPYGYTF. The CDR3 nucleotides are TGCAGTGCTAGAGATCCGTATGGCTACACCTTC.

The chain recombines TRBV5-6 with TRBJ2-2; TRBD1 matches 10 bases. Germline V gene data show CDR1 as SGHDT and CDR2 as YYEEEE. Trimming took 5 bases from V and 7 from J; bases not matched to a gene: 8. The CDR3 length is 15 residues. Here the CDR3 reads CASSYGQGEFGELFF. CDR3 nucleotides: TGTGCCAGCAGTTATGGACAGGGGGAGTTCGGGGAGCTGTTTTTT.

This chain joins TRBV4-1 and TRBJ1-2, with 8 positions matching TRBD1. The junction had 4 bases not matched to a gene; V was cut back by 2 bases and J by 2 bases. From germline, CDR1 is MGHRA and CDR2 YSYEKL. The CDR3 extends over 15 amino acids. The CDR3 DNA sequence: TGCGCCAGCAGCCAATCGGGACAGGTCAACTATGGCTACACCTTC. This translates into CASSQSGQVNYGYTF.

The chain recombines TRBV18 with TRBJ1-5, with TRBD1 matching over 9 bases. This CDR3 is built from 18 residues. Germline V gene lookup returns CDR1 KGHSH and CDR2 LQKENI. V shed 4 bases and J 7 bases; nucleotides not matched to a gene: 17. The DNA for the CDR3 is TGTGCCAGCTCACTCACAGGGGGCGGAGGTTCTGGGTTACAGCCCCAGCATTTT. It is translated as CASSLTGGGGSGLQPQHF.

The chain has TRBV5-1 and TRBJ2-1; 11 bases are a match to TRBD2. Germline V gene lookup returns CDR1 SGHRS and CDR2 YFSETQ. This CDR3 has 19 residues. With 4 bases clipped from V and 0 bases from J, the junction kept 12 bases outside the gene matches. The DNA for the CDR3 is TGCGCCAGCAGCATCGGGACTAGCGGAGGGTTAAGCTCCTACAATGAGCAGTTCTTC. As protein: CASSIGTSGGLSSYNEQFF.

This chain's CDR3 is CASSAGTSGSKTQYF. The CDR3 DNA reads as TGTGCCAGCAGCGCGGGGACTAGCGGGAGTAAGACCCAGTACTTC. The genes are TRBV7-2 and TRBJ2-5, with 14 bases fitting TRBD2. CDR1 and CDR2 (germline): SGHTA, FQGNSA. The CDR3 runs to 15 residues. J was trimmed by 6 bases and V by 5 bases; bases with no gene match: 5.

This clone was observed once. The chain couples TRBV5-1 to TRBJ2-7, with 9 bases that match TRBD2. V lost 1 base and J lost 2; bases outside the gene matches: 4. The CDR3 is 15 amino acids. CDR1 and CDR2 (germline): SGHRS, YFSETQ. CDR3 bases: TGCGCCAGCAGCTTGTTTAGCGGGAGAGCCTACGAGCAGTACTTC. Amino acid sequence: CASSLFSGRAYEQYF.

The CDR3 DNA reads TGTGCCAGCAGCCAGCGACAGGGACCGGGTAAAGGGCAGTACTTC. Encoded protein: CASSQRQGPGKGQYF. The rearrangement joins TRBV3-1 (or the pseudogene TRBV3-2) to TRBJ2-7; 7 bases are a match to TRBD1. The CDR3 is 15 amino acids. Unmatched junction bases numbered 14, after V lost 3 bases and J lost 9 bases. Germline CDR1 LGHDT, CDR2 YNNKEL (reference sequence).

V gene TRBV3-1 (or the pseudogene TRBV3-2) combines with J gene TRBJ2-3, with a possible D match to TRBD1 (5 bases). The CDR3 consists of 16 residues. V was shortened by 0 bases and J by 2 bases, with 12 bases between the two germline ends. Germline CDR1 is LGHDT and CDR2 is YNNKEL (reference sequence). Here the CDR3 reads CASSQDLETVTDTQYF. The CDR3 DNA reads as TGTGCCAGCAGCCAAGATCTTGAGACAGTCACAGATACGCAGTATTTT.

The chain uses TRBV5-5 and TRBJ2-3, with 7 positions matching TRBD2. Per the germline V gene, CDR1 is SGHKS and CDR2 is YYEKEE (reference sequence). The V and J ends lost 0 bases and 1 base, in that order; junction bases with no gene match: 5. The CDR3 spans 16 residues. CDR3 in DNA: TGTGCCAGCAGCTTGGTAGTGAGCGGGGGCACAGATACGCAGTATTTT. Translation gives CASSLVVSGGTDTQYF. Full variable domain (outside the CDR3, taken from reference TRBV5-5 and TRBJ2-3): DAGVTQSPTHLIKTRGQQVTLRCSPISGHKSVSWYQQVLGQGPQFIFQYYEKEERGRGNFPDRFSARQFPNYSSELNVNALLLGDSALYLCASSLVVSGGTDTQYFGPGTRLTVL.

This chain links TRBV10-3 with TRBJ1-2; 7 bases map to TRBD1. V lost 0 bases to trimming and J lost 8 bases; unmatched junction nucleotides: 3. Germline V gene sequence: CDR1 ENHRY, CDR2 SYGVKD. CDR3 length equals 13 residues. CDR3 region: CAISESTGTGYTF. The CDR3 DNA reads TGTGCCATCAGTGAGTCGACAGGGACAGGCTACACCTTC.

In its sample, this clone was seen once. The rearrangement joins TRBV29-1 to TRBJ2-3, with 8 bases matching TRBD2. V was pared by 7 bases and J by 2 bases, with 5 bases of the junction left unmatched. The CDR3 length is 13 residues. CDR1 is SQVTM, CDR2 ANQGSEA, per germline. The CDR3 loop is CSAGRGATDTQYF. CDR3 nucleotide sequence: TGCAGCGCTGGGCGGGGGGCCACAGATACGCAGTATTTT.

The chain joins TRBV7-8 to TRBJ1-1; 8 nucleotides align to TRBD1. The CDR3 loop spans 14 amino acids. J lost 4 bases, V lost 8 bases, and 9 bases had no gene match. Looked up from germline, CDR1 is SGHVS and CDR2 is FQNEAQ. This CDR3 reads CASGGQGAGTEAFF. The CDR3 bases are TGTGCCAGCGGAGGGCAGGGGGCGGGCACTGAAGCTTTCTTT. Based on the CDR3 plus reference TRBV7-8 and TRBJ1-1, the full variable domain is GAGVSQSPRYKVAKRGQDVALRCDPISGHVSLFWYQQALGQGPEFLTYFQNEAQLDKSGLPSDRFFAERPEGSVSTLKIQRTQQEDSAVYLCASGGQGAGTEAFFGQGTRLTVV.

CDR3 sequence reads: CASSMGDSQETQYF. CDR3 DNA sequence: TGTGCCAGTAGTATGGGTGACAGCCAAGAGACCCAGTACTTC. The chain carries TRBV19 and TRBJ2-5; weak D call: TRBD1 (5 bases). This CDR3 region has 14 residues. Germline V gene sequence: CDR1 LNHDA, CDR2 SQIVND (reference sequence). The V gene lost 3 bases and the J gene lost 1 base, with 9 bases spanning the gap. The complete variable domain, with remaining parts taken from reference TRBV19 and TRBJ2-5, reads DGGITQSPKYLFRKEGQNVTLSCEQNLNHDAMYWYRQDPGQGLRLIYYSQIVNDFQKGDIAEGYSVSREKKESFPLTVTSAQKNPTAFYLCASSMGDSQETQYFGPGTRLLVL.

The V gene is TRBV2, the J gene TRBJ2-7, with D possibly TRBD1 on 6 matching bases. V gave up 4 bases and J gave up 9 bases, with 13 bases separating them. CDR1 and CDR2 (germline): SNHLY, FYNNEI. The CDR3 length is 12 residues. CDR3 coding DNA: TGTGCCAGCAGTGGGACAGCCCGAGGGCAGTACTTC. Residues: CASSGTARGQYF.

V is TRBV12-5 and J is TRBJ2-1; possible D gene TRBD1, 6 bases. V was trimmed by 1 base and J by 9 bases, leaving 7 bases between them. Germline CDR1 reads LGHNT; CDR2 reads FRNRAP. The CDR3 consists of 12 residues. The CDR3 spells CASGLGTAEQFF. CDR3 nucleotide sequence: TGTGCTAGTGGTTTGGGGACAGCTGAGCAGTTCTTC.